This TCR beta chain was sequenced for a study of blood T cell repertoires in COVID-19. Per the original data handling: Estimates of nucleated cell counts were drawn from the amplification of reference gene primers. Some clones are missing from TCRdb's copy, which holds only in-frame ones; the method was immunoSEQ multiplex PCR. V, J and clone size derive from that table, while D and trimming were established from the DNA sequence. The sample yields 330,000 or so clones, roughly 87% seen once. This TCR was sampled from a man aged 25 to 45 with COVID-19, enrolled during active disease. The sequencing sample was made of peripheral blood.

The CDR3 here is CASSEDLGLGYTF. The DNA of the CDR3 is TGTGCCAGCAGTGAAGACCTGGGGCTGGGCTACACCTTC. The chain is built from TRBV2 and TRBJ1-2, with D possibly being TRBD1 (5 bases). Germline V CDR1 and CDR2: SNHLY, FYNNEI. This CDR3 comprises 13 residues. Trimming left V 1 base short and J 8 bases short, with 11 bases between.